The text below deals with one T cell receptor beta chain. The source of the sample is a study of blood T cell repertoires in COVID-19. Study-wide background: There were acute and convalescent COVID-19 samples, and they came from the United States, Italy and Spain. T cells, B-cell-depleted T cells, or PBMCs provided the cDNA or gDNA that served as material.

Assay used: immunoSEQ multiplex PCR; TCRdb lists only in-frame clones, some missing. The sample consists of about 3,800 clones, approximately 91% of them appearing once. V was cut by 5 bases and J by 7 bases, with 21 bases left in between. Germline V CDR1 and CDR2: SGHVS, FQNEAQ. The CDR3 length is 16 residues. What was sequenced was peripheral blood. This TCR was recovered from a man in his fifties or sixties with active COVID-19. This chain connects TRBV7-8 to TRBJ2-1, with D perhaps TRBD2 (6 bases). CDR3 sequence (DNA): TGTGCCAGCAGCACCCCTAGGCGACTAGGGGTAAATGAGCAGTTCTTC. Translation: CASSTPRRLGVNEQFF. The variable domain in full, completed from reference TRBV7-8 and TRBJ2-1, reads GAGVSQSPRYKVAKRGQDVALRCDPISGHVSLFWYQQALGQGPEFLTYFQNEAQLDKSGLPSDRFFAERPEGSVSTLKIQRTQQEDSAVYLCASSTPRRLGVNEQFFGPGTRLTVL.